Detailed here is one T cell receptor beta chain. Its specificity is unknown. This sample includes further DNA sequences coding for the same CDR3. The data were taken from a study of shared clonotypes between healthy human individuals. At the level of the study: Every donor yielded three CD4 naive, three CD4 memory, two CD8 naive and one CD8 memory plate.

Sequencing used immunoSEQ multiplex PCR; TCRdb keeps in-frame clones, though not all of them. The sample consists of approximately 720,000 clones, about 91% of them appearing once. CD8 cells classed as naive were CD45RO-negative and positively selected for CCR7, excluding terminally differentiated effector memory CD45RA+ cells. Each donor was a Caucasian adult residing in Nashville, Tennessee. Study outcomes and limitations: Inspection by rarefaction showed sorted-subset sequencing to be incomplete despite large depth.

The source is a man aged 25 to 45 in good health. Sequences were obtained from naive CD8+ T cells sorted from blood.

Here the CDR3 DNA reads TGTGCCAGTAGTAGATTAGCGGGAGACTACAATGAGCAGTTCTTC. Its translation: CASSRLAGDYNEQFF. This chain joins TRBV19 and TRBJ2-1, with 9 bases fitting TRBD2. CDR1 is LNHDA, CDR2 SQIVND, per germline (reference sequence). V was pared by 4 bases and J by 3 bases, with 4 bases of the junction left unmatched. The length of the CDR3 is 15 residues. The variable domain in full, with the rest retrieved from reference TRBV19 and TRBJ2-1, is DGGITQSPKYLFRKEGQNVTLSCEQNLNHDAMYWYRQDPGQGLRLIYYSQIVNDFQKGDIAEGYSVSREKKESFPLTVTSAQKNPTAFYLCASSRLAGDYNEQFFGPGTRLTVL.